The present TCR beta chain was sequenced within a study of cytomegalovirus exposure and HLA in healthy donors. Whole-study results and caveats: Follow-up analysis seemed to connect common viral pathogens with several of the most significant clusters identified.

CDR1 is SEHNR, CDR2 FQNEAQ, per germline (reference sequence). V was pared by 2 bases and J by 6 bases, with 8 bases of the junction left unmatched. CDR3 length: 15 amino acids. With 60 Vbeta and 13 Jbeta primers, the PCR was carried out. Clones were read by immunoSEQ multiplex PCR, and TCRdb kept only the in-frame ones, dropping some. The data hold 110,000 to 150,000 clones, with less than 10% observed a single time. As concerns this clone: Its antigen remains unidentified.

V is TRBV7-9 and J is TRBJ1-2; 8 bases agree with TRBD1. The TCR originated in a male donor in good health and CMV-seronegative. The sample taken for sequencing was PBMCs. CDR3 DNA sequence: TGTGCCAGCAGCTTACCACTGGACAGGGATAATGGCTACACCTTC. Residues: CASSLPLDRDNGYTF.